This TCR beta chain was recorded in a study of T cells expressing NK-cell markers. Study results and limitations: The study did not resolve the HCMV specificity of expanded NKG2C+ T cell clones.

On this clonotype: Its antigen is unknown.

CDR1 and CDR2 (germline): LGHNA, YNFKEQ. The CDR3 totals 12 residues. For each CDR3 protein, TCRdb gives one entry from its re-call of the 5' RACE reads, without DNA. The sample totals about 260,000 distinct CDR3 sequences; its top ten clones hold 3.5% to 5%. Sequenced sample: blood T cells: a sorted CD56 or NKG2C T cell subset, CD4+ or CD8+ T cells, or bulk PBMC T cells (not recorded which). The V gene is TRBV4-2, the J gene TRBJ1-2. The receptor's source is a woman aged 18-70 years in good health. The CDR3 loop is CASSQDMGGYTF.